These 22 T cell receptor beta chains came from one sample sequenced in a study of T-cell memory formation after mild COVID-19. One entry per CDR3 protein results from TCRdb running MiXCR on the 5' RACE reads. This sample has approximately 290,000 distinct CDR3 sequences, with less than 20% found just once. The sample comprised PBMCs or a T cell subset sorted from them (not recorded which). Receptors were obtained from a man aged 18 to 30 who had mild COVID-19 (a few samples of this study predate the infection). Cell type and time point are not known.

This chain joins TRBV24-1 and TRBJ2-1; the match to TRBD1 covers 11 bases. CDR1 is KGHDR, CDR2 SFDVKD, per germline. The CDR3 is 15 amino acids. J lost 6 bases, V lost 3 bases, and 3 bases had no gene match. CDR3 in DNA: TGTGCCACCAGTGATCCGGGGACAGGGGGCAATGAGCAGTTCTTC. Its protein is CATSDPGTGGNEQFF.

V and J are TRBV5-6 and TRBJ2-4; TRBD2 matches at 10 bases. Looked up from germline, CDR1 is SGHDT and CDR2 is YYEEEE. Losses at the gene ends were 0 bases for V and 6 bases for J; bases not matched to a gene: 6. This CDR3 is built from 16 residues. The CDR3 sequence is CASSLEFTSGVNIQYF. The CDR3 DNA follows: TGTGCCAGCAGCTTGGAATTCACTAGCGGGGTAAACATTCAGTACTTC. Complete variable domain (other parts from reference TRBV5-6 and TRBJ2-4): DAGVTQSPTHLIKTRGQQVTLRCSPKSGHDTVSWYQQALGQGPQFIFQYYEEEERQRGNFPDRFSGHQFPNYSSELNVNALLLGDSALYLCASSLEFTSGVNIQYFGAGTRLSVL.

The chain couples TRBV24-1 to TRBJ1-2; D is unresolved. Trimming cost V 3 bases and J 1 base, with 8 bases left between them. The CDR3 covers 14 residues. Germline CDR1 KGHDR, CDR2 SFDVKD. Here the CDR3 DNA reads TGTGCCACCAGTGATAGCGGGTTTAACTATGGCTACACCTTC. Its protein product is CATSDSGFNYGYTF.

The chain employs TRBV28 and TRBJ2-3, with 8 bases that match TRBD2. The germline CDR1 and CDR2 sequences are MDHEN and SYDVKM. V lost 3 bases to trimming and J lost 0 bases; unmatched junction nucleotides: 5. The CDR3 is made up of 16 amino acids. CDR3 amino acids: CASSFHGGGSTDTQYF. CDR3 coding DNA: TGTGCCAGCAGTTTTCACGGCGGGGGGAGCACAGATACGCAGTATTTT. The whole variable domain, filled in from reference TRBV28 and TRBJ2-3, reads DVKVTQSSRYLVKRTGEKVFLECVQDMDHENMFWYRQDPGLGLRLIYFSYDVKMKEKGDIPEGYSVSREKKERFSLILESASTNQTSMYLCASSFHGGGSTDTQYFGPGTRLTVL.

This clonotype was counted ten times or more. V is TRBV4-2 and J is TRBJ2-3; 14 bases map to TRBD2. V was pared by 0 bases and J by 3 bases, with 8 bases of the junction left unmatched. Germline V CDR1 and CDR2: LGHNA, YNFKEQ. The CDR3 extends over 19 amino acids. The CDR3 here is CASSQDLRLAGGTTDTQYF. CDR3 DNA sequence: TGTGCCAGCAGCCAAGATCTCAGACTAGCGGGGGGGACGACAGATACGCAGTATTTT.

V usage is TRBV19 and J usage is TRBJ2-3; TRBD2 is a possible D gene (6 bases). Trimming removed 2 bases from V and 3 bases from J, with 12 bases in between. Germline V gene lookup returns CDR1 LNHDA and CDR2 SQIVND (reference sequence). CDR3 length: 15 residues. The CDR3 loop is CASSILVGGTDTQYF. In nucleotides, the CDR3 is TGTGCCAGTAGTATATTGGTGGGGGGAACAGATACGCAGTATTTT.

This clonotype was seen a handful of times. The genes are TRBV4-3 and TRBJ2-1, with 8 bases aligning to TRBD1. Per the germline V gene, CDR1 is LGHNA and CDR2 is YSLEER. Germline trimming cut 2 bases from V and 6 bases from J; bases unmatched to any gene: 6. The CDR3 totals 15 residues. The CDR3 DNA is TGCGCCAGCAGCCAACCGGACAGGGATCGCAATGAGCAGTTCTTC. Encoded protein: CASSQPDRDRNEQFF.

The CDR3 loop reads CASSFALEVPTYEQYF. CDR3 nucleotides: TGTGCCAGCAGCTTTGCCCTGGAGGTGCCAACCTACGAGCAGTACTTC. This chain uses TRBV7-9 with TRBJ2-7; possibly TRBD2 for D (5 bases). Germline assignment: CDR1 SEHNR and CDR2 FQNEAQ (reference sequence). This CDR3 comprises 16 residues. The V gene lost 3 bases and the J gene lost 2 bases, with 17 bases spanning the gap.

This clonotype was observed a handful of times. V and J are TRBV20-1 and TRBJ1-2, with TRBD1 matching 8 bases. Germline values: CDR1 DFQATT, CDR2 SNEGSKA (reference sequence). This CDR3 is built from 15 residues. The V segment lost 1 base and the J segment 0 bases; nucleotides outside the gene matches: 4. Here the CDR3 DNA reads TGCAGTGCTAGAGTCAAGACAGGGGCTAACTATGGCTACACCTTC. Protein: CSARVKTGANYGYTF.

This clonotype was counted ten times or more. J is TRBJ2-4 and V is TRBV2; 7 nucleotides align to TRBD2. CDR1 and CDR2 (germline): SNHLY, FYNNEI. V lost 5 bases, J lost 6 bases, and 7 bases stayed unmatched. This CDR3 is 14 amino acids long. The CDR3 protein is CASSRGGTANIQYF. DNA for the CDR3: TGTGCCAGCAGTCGCGGGGGTACTGCAAACATTCAGTACTTC.

The chain recombines TRBV7-2 with TRBJ2-2; D is tentatively TRBD1 or TRBD2 (5 bases each). Germline-derived CDR1 and CDR2 are SGHTA and FQGNSA. The CDR3 runs to 16 residues. Trimming stripped 5 bases from V and 3 bases from J, with 16 bases between. The CDR3 here is CASSLDSGLYTGELFF. The CDR3 DNA sequence: TGTGCCAGCAGCCTAGACAGCGGACTCTACACCGGGGAGCTGTTTTTT. Supplemented by reference TRBV7-2 and TRBJ2-2, the full variable domain reads GAGVSQSPSNKVTEKGKDVELRCDPISGHTALYWYRQSLGQGLEFLIYFQGNSAPDKSGLPSDRFSAERTGGSVSTLTIQRTQQEDSAVYLCASSLDSGLYTGELFFGEGSRLTVL.

The chain uses TRBV5-1 and TRBJ2-3; 9 nucleotides line up with TRBD2. The V gene's germline CDR1 is SGHRS and CDR2 YFSETQ. V shed 0 bases, J shed 4 bases, and the junction held 6 bases outside the gene matches. The CDR3 extends over 16 amino acids. Here the CDR3 reads CASSLGIAGVADTQYF. For the CDR3, the DNA is TGCGCCAGCAGCTTGGGGATAGCGGGGGTTGCAGATACGCAGTATTTT.

Many counts were recorded for this clonotype. This chain joins TRBV24-1 and TRBJ2-3; 7 nucleotides agree with TRBD1. The V and J ends lost 1 base and 1 base, in that order; junction bases with no gene match: 1. Germline CDR1 and CDR2: KGHDR and SFDVKD. The CDR3 runs to 15 residues. In DNA, the CDR3 is TGTGCCACCAGTGATTTTGGACAGGGCACAGATACGCAGTATTTT. It specifies CATSDFGQGTDTQYF.

The sample holds a few counts of this clonotype. The CDR3 sequence is CASSLGQGPHNEQFF. CDR3 DNA: TGCGCCAGCAGCTTGGGGCAGGGGCCCCACAATGAGCAGTTCTTC. The chain has TRBV5-1 and TRBJ2-1; tentatively, D is TRBD1 (6 bases). There are 15 residues in the CDR3. V was cut by 0 bases and J by 5 bases, with 12 bases left in between. Germline CDR1 is SGHRS and CDR2 is YFSETQ. Using reference TRBV5-1 and TRBJ2-1 for the parts outside the CDR3, the full variable domain is KAGVTQTPRYLIKTRGQQVTLSCSPISGHRSVSWYQQTPGQGLQFLFEYFSETQRNKGNFPGRFSGRQFSNSRSEMNVSTLELGDSALYLCASSLGQGPHNEQFFGPGTRLTVL.

The sample holds a few counts of this clonotype. The chain recombines TRBV7-9 with TRBJ2-7; the D call may be TRBD1 or TRBD2 (5 bases each). CDR1 and CDR2 (germline): SEHNR, FQNEAQ (reference sequence). The CDR3 is 15 amino acids. V lost 11 bases to trimming and J lost 7 bases, with 27 bases between them. The CDR3 reads CAGTAQTDPKEEQYF. CDR3 sequence (DNA): TGTGCCGGGACCGCGCAGACCGACCCTAAGGAGGAGCAGTACTTC. Looking up the rest from reference TRBV7-9 and TRBJ2-7 gives the full variable domain: DTGVSQNPRHKITKRGQNVTFRCDPISEHNRLYWYRQTLGQGPEFLTYFQNEAQLEKSRLLSDRFSAERPKGSFSTLEIQRTEQGDSAMYLCAGTAQTDPKEEQYFGPGTRLTVT.

The gene calls are TRBV7-8 and TRBJ1-1; no firm D call. V lost 0 bases and J 7 bases, leaving 6 bases between the germline ends. Germline loops: CDR1 SGHVS, CDR2 FQNEAQ. This CDR3 contains 12 residues. The CDR3 sequence is CASSLATVEAFF. The CDR3 DNA follows: TGTGCCAGCAGCTTAGCGACGGTTGAAGCTTTCTTT.

This clonotype has a handful of counts. The chain employs TRBV6-2 or TRBV6-3 and TRBJ2-3; TRBD2 agrees at 7 bases. The CDR3 runs 15 residues. V shed 6 bases, J shed 7 bases, and the junction held 13 bases outside the gene matches. CDR1 MNHEY and CDR2 SVGEGT come from the germline V gene. The CDR3 DNA follows: TGTGCCAGCAGCATCGGACTAGAGGATTATTATACGCAGTATTTT. It yields the protein CASSIGLEDYYTQYF.

V gene TRBV2 combines with J gene TRBJ1-6; D unclear. V lost 3 bases, J lost 7 bases, and 10 bases lay in between. CDR3 length equals 14 residues. Germline CDR1 reads SNHLY; CDR2 reads FYNNEI. DNA for the CDR3: TGTGCCAGCAGTGAGCGGGGTTGGAATTCACCCCTCCACTTT. It yields the protein CASSERGWNSPLHF.

V and J are TRBV6-5 and TRBJ2-7, with 10 bases lining up with TRBD1. Germline V gene sequence: CDR1 MNHEY, CDR2 SVGAGI. There are 18 residues in the CDR3. V trimming: 0 bases; J trimming: 2 bases; junction bases outside the gene matches: 10. CDR3 protein: CASSYSTSAGTGAYEQYF. CDR3 in DNA: TGTGCCAGCAGTTACTCGACGTCAGCCGGGACAGGGGCCTACGAGCAGTACTTC.

The chain links TRBV14 to TRBJ2-2; 10 bases align to TRBD1. There are 18 residues in the CDR3. The V gene end was trimmed by 3 bases and the J gene end by 0 bases; junction bases not matched to a gene: 7. The V gene's germline CDR1 is SGHDN and CDR2 FVKESK. The CDR3 protein is CASSHLGQGMSNTGELFF. The CDR3 DNA follows: TGTGCCAGCAGCCATTTGGGACAGGGGATGTCGAACACCGGGGAGCTGTTTTTT.

The chain couples TRBV5-6 to TRBJ2-5; D remains ambiguous. From germline, CDR1 is SGHDT and CDR2 YYEEEE. Trimming shortened V by 0 bases and J by 1 base, and 4 bases separated the two germline ends. This CDR3 has 13 residues. Here the CDR3 DNA reads TGTGCCAGCAGCTTGGTTCCCCAAGAGACCCAGTACTTC. Amino acid sequence: CASSLVPQETQYF.

The chain employs TRBV7-3 and TRBJ2-1; TRBD2 matches at 8 bases. Germline V CDR1 and CDR2: SGHTA, FQGTGA. The ends lost 5 bases at V and 10 bases at J; junction bases unmatched: 13. The CDR3 is made up of 15 amino acids. The CDR3 nucleotides read TGTGCCAGCAGCCCCGGACTAGCCGGGACCAGCGAGCAGTTCTTC. Its translation: CASSPGLAGTSEQFF.